This T cell receptor beta chain was sequenced for a study of shared clonotypes between healthy human individuals. Every subset's genomic DNA went evenly onto several immunoSEQ plates. Assay: immunoSEQ multiplex PCR; the TCRdb copy retains only in-frame clones and omits some. The top ten clones hold around 1.1% of a sample with some 2.1 million clones, roughly 95% of them seen once. Notes on this clone: What it recognizes is unknown. The same CDR3 also results from other DNA sequences found in this sample.

This CDR3 spans 13 amino acids. From germline, CDR1 is SEHNR and CDR2 FQNEAQ (reference sequence). The V end was cut by 1 base, the J end by 7 bases, with 8 bases between. It was CD45RO-negative cells, positively selected for CCR7, that made up naive CD8 cells, with terminally differentiated effector memory CD45RA+ cells excluded. Findings and limits, study-wide: The generation probabilities recorded for non-shared clonotypes fell below those of clonotypes shared by all four donors.

This chain links TRBV7-9 with TRBJ2-1, with D tentatively TRBD2 (6 bases). This TCR was recovered from a man aged 18 to 30 in good health. Sequenced input: naive CD8+ T cells sorted from blood. The CDR3 loop reads CASSLGAGNEQFF. CDR3 DNA: TGTGCCAGCAGCTTAGGAGCGGGTAATGAGCAGTTCTTC.